Each of the 4 T cell receptor beta chains below was sequenced from the same sample in a study of T-cell memory formation after mild COVID-19. TCRdb itself ran the 5' RACE reads through MiXCR, one entry per CDR3 protein. The table records around 260,000 distinct CDR3 sequences, roughly 16% of them present only once. The sample comprised PBMCs or a T cell subset sorted from them (not recorded which). These receptors came from a man in his late teens or twenties who had mild COVID-19 (a few samples of this study predate the infection). Cell type and time point are not known.

V is TRBV3-1 and J is TRBJ2-5; D may be TRBD2 (5 bases). The CDR3 is made up of 12 amino acids. Per the germline V gene, CDR1 is LGHDT and CDR2 is YNNKEL (reference sequence). V lost 0 bases and J lost 8, with 7 bases in between. The CDR3 is CASSQDRTTQYF. CDR3 DNA: TGTGCCAGCAGCCAAGATAGGACTACCCAGTACTTC.

This clonotype was seen only a few times. The chain links TRBV18 to TRBJ2-7; D is unresolved. The germline V and J ends were trimmed by 4 bases and 0 bases, with 13 bases remaining between them. The CDR3 consists of 15 residues. Germline CDR1 reads KGHSH; CDR2 reads LQKENI. The CDR3, as DNA: TGTGCCAGCTCACGAGACGGCGCTAACTCCTACGAGCAGTACTTC. As protein: CASSRDGANSYEQYF.

This clonotype was observed a handful of times. J is TRBJ2-2 and V is TRBV6-2 or TRBV6-3; D uncertain. CDR1 is MNHEY, CDR2 SVGEGT, per germline. The CDR3 runs 11 residues. V lost 7 bases to trimming and J lost 4 bases, with 4 bases between them. CDR3 DNA: TGTGCCAGCAAGCGCACCGGGGAGCTGTTTTTT. Translation: CASKRTGELFF.

This clonotype was seen a handful of times. The V and J genes are TRBV6-2 or TRBV6-3 and TRBJ1-5; possible D gene TRBD1, 6 bases. This CDR3 has 17 residues. With 2 bases removed from V and 2 bases from J, the gap between germline ends came to 16 bases. Germline V CDR1 and CDR2: MNHEY, SVGEGT. CDR3 region: CASSYATGPPGNQPQHF. CDR3 in DNA: TGTGCCAGCAGTTACGCAACAGGGCCGCCCGGCAATCAGCCCCAGCATTTT.